The 30 T cell receptor beta chains presented below share a single source sample, sequenced in a study of CD8+ T cells in alopecia areata. Sequencing used cDNA as its template, made by extracting RNA and reverse transcribing it. Sequencing was performed with immunoSEQ multiplex PCR; in TCRdb, only in-frame clones are kept and a portion is missing. The sample has 69,000 or so clones, about three fifths seen once. Source: CD8+ T cells sorted from blood, taken at week 0. The receptor source for this set is a human donor with alopecia areata.

The chain uses TRBV4-1 and TRBJ2-1, with D possibly TRBD1 on 5 matching bases. Germline CDR1 reads MGHRA; CDR2 reads YSYEKL. The CDR3 has 14 residues. The V gene lost 1 base and the J gene lost 5 bases, with 9 bases spanning the gap. The CDR3 bases are TGCGCCAGCAGCCAAGTGGGGCTAGACAATGAGCAGTTCTTC. Amino acids: CASSQVGLDNEQFF.

This sequence joins TRBV13 and TRBJ2-7; 8 bases match TRBD1. The CDR3 is 12 amino acids. Germline loops: CDR1 PRHDT, CDR2 FYEKMQ (reference sequence). The V segment lost 3 bases and the J segment 6 bases; nucleotides outside the gene matches: 1. DNA of the CDR3: TGTGCCAGCAGCTTCGACAGGGGCGAGCAGTACTTC. Encoded protein: CASSFDRGEQYF.

The V gene is TRBV5-6, the J gene TRBJ1-1, with D tentatively TRBD1 (5 bases). Trimming stripped 3 bases from V and 6 bases from J, with 9 bases between. The CDR3 contains 12 residues. CDR1 SGHDT and CDR2 YYEEEE come from the germline V gene. CDR3: CASSWGSAEAFF. CDR3 nucleotide sequence: TGTGCCAGCAGCTGGGGGAGCGCTGAAGCTTTCTTT.

The chain has TRBV27 and TRBJ2-6; D remains unclear. This CDR3 has 16 residues. Deletions cut 2 bases from V and 0 bases from J, with 8 bases between. Germline values: CDR1 MNHEY, CDR2 SMNVEV (reference sequence). CDR3 protein: CASSLISPSGANVLTF. The CDR3 DNA reads as TGTGCCAGCAGTTTAATCTCCCCCTCTGGGGCCAACGTCCTGACTTTC.

CDR3 protein: CASSYGQVQYF. The CDR3 region has the DNA TGTGCCAGCAGTTACGGACAGGTTCAGTACTTC. The chain is built from TRBV6-5 and TRBJ2-4, with 7 bases lining up with TRBD1. This CDR3 has 11 residues. Per germline, CDR1 MNHEY and CDR2 SVGAGI. Trimming took 2 bases from V and 11 from J; bases not matched to a gene: 0.

The chain recombines TRBV28 with TRBJ2-5, with a tentative D call TRBD1 (5 bases). This CDR3 comprises 14 residues. With 2 bases removed from V and 0 bases from J, the gap between germline ends came to 7 bases. CDR1 and CDR2 from the germline V gene are MDHEN and SYDVKM. The CDR3 coding sequence is TGTGCCAGCAGTTTAACAGGAAACCAAGAGACCCAGTACTTC. It translates to CASSLTGNQETQYF.

This clone was counted at least ten times. The CDR3 nucleotides are TGTGCCAGCAGTTTACCGACAGGGGTAAAGACCCAGTACTTC. This sequence encodes CASSLPTGVKTQYF. This chain joins TRBV28 and TRBJ2-5; 8 bases match TRBD1. Germline V gives CDR1 MDHEN, CDR2 SYDVKM. This CDR3 comprises 14 residues. With V trimmed by 2 bases and J by 6 bases, 5 bases remained unmatched.

The V and J genes are TRBV30 and TRBJ2-3; TRBD1 agrees at 8 bases. The CDR3 totals 19 residues. The V and J ends lost 3 bases and 3 bases, in that order; junction bases with no gene match: 20. The germline V gene encodes CDR1 GTSNPN and CDR2 SVGIG (reference sequence). For the CDR3, the DNA is TGTGCCTGGAGAGGGACTGGACAGGGATCAACCTTGAAGACAGATACGCAGTATTTT. Translated, it gives CAWRGTGQGSTLKTDTQYF.

This clone was seen a few times. The gene calls are TRBV28 and TRBJ1-1; D call uncertain. The V end lost 3 bases, the J end lost 0 bases, and 8 bases lay between the germline ends. Germline CDR1 and CDR2: MDHEN and SYDVKM. The CDR3 consists of 14 residues. The CDR3 protein is CASSFWMMNTEAFF. In DNA, the CDR3 is TGTGCCAGCAGTTTTTGGATGATGAACACTGAAGCTTTCTTT.

This clone was found a few times. The rearrangement uses TRBV29-1 and TRBJ2-3; D may correspond to TRBD1 or TRBD2 (6 bases each). Germline-derived CDR1 and CDR2 are SQVTM and ANQGSEA. Deletions cut 4 bases from V and 0 bases from J, with 11 bases between. The CDR3 sequence is 14 residues long. CDR3 sequence reads: CSVAGATSTDTQYF. In nucleotides, the CDR3 is TGCAGCGTTGCGGGGGCAACTAGCACAGATACGCAGTATTTT.

The chain combines TRBV30 with TRBJ2-1, with 14 positions matching TRBD2. Germline assignment: CDR1 GTSNPN and CDR2 SVGIG (reference sequence). The CDR3 runs to 15 residues. The V and J ends lost 3 bases and 5 bases, in that order; junction bases with no gene match: 3. CDR3 residues: CAWRGLAGVHNEQFF. CDR3 sequence (DNA): TGTGCCTGGAGGGGACTAGCGGGAGTACACAATGAGCAGTTCTTC.

The V and J genes are TRBV29-1 and TRBJ1-4; D is undetermined. This CDR3 contains 14 residues. V shed 3 bases and J shed 8 bases, with 16 bases lying between them. Germline V CDR1 and CDR2: SQVTM, ANQGSEA. This chain's CDR3 is CSVEGDMVGEKLFF. CDR3 DNA: TGCAGCGTTGAGGGAGACATGGTTGGCGAAAAACTGTTTTTT.

The chain links TRBV5-4 to TRBJ1-2; TRBD1 matches 9 bases. The CDR3 is 12 amino acids. V shed 9 bases and J 8 bases; nucleotides not matched to a gene: 8. Germline CDR1 and CDR2: SGHNT and YYREEE (reference sequence). The CDR3 DNA is TGTGCCACCACACACAGGGGGCAGGGCTACACCTTC. This translates into CATTHRGQGYTF.

The chain is built from TRBV7-6 and TRBJ2-5; TRBD1 aligns across 8 bases. J was trimmed by 5 bases and V by 4 bases; bases with no gene match: 3. The CDR3 runs to 13 residues. The germline CDR1 and CDR2 sequences are SGHVS and FNYEAQ. The CDR3 protein is CASSSRGLETQYF. The CDR3 region has the DNA TGTGCCAGCAGCTCCAGGGGGCTTGAGACCCAGTACTTC.

V gene TRBV27 combines with J gene TRBJ2-3, with TRBD2 matching 9 bases. CDR3 length: 16 amino acids. CDR1 is MNHEY, CDR2 SMNVEV, per germline (reference sequence). The V and J ends lost 2 bases and 2 bases, in that order; junction bases with no gene match: 5. For the CDR3, the DNA is TGTGCCAGCAGTTTAATAGCGGGAGCCCCCACAGATACGCAGTATTTT. This translates into CASSLIAGAPTDTQYF.

This clone has a handful of counts. The rearrangement uses TRBV19 and TRBJ2-1; 10 bases align to TRBD2. The CDR3 spans 13 residues. The V gene end was trimmed by 10 bases and the J gene end by 3 bases; junction bases not matched to a gene: 3. The germline CDR1 and CDR2 sequences are LNHDA and SQIVND (reference sequence). In DNA, the CDR3 is TGTGCCACTCGGACTAGCGGCTACAATGAGCAGTTCTTC. It codes for CATRTSGYNEQFF.

This clone was seen a single time. This chain uses TRBV9 with TRBJ2-5, with no clear D. Trimming took 3 bases from V and 3 from J, leaving 3 bases between them. Germline CDR1 SGDLS, CDR2 YYNGEE. This CDR3 has 11 residues. CDR3 nucleotides: TGTGCCAGCAGCGACGAAGAGACCCAGTACTTC. This translates into CASSDEETQYF.

V is TRBV10-3 and J is TRBJ2-6; D remains ambiguous. This CDR3 region has 15 residues. The V end was cut by 0 bases, the J end by 2 bases, with 5 bases between. The germline CDR1 and CDR2 sequences are ENHRY and SYGVKD. The CDR3 loop reads CAISESNAGANVLTF. The CDR3 coding sequence is TGTGCCATCAGTGAGTCTAATGCTGGGGCCAACGTCCTGACTTTC.

This clone was counted between two and nine times. V is TRBV30 and J is TRBJ1-1, with 9 positions matching TRBD1. Per germline, CDR1 GTSNPN and CDR2 SVGIG (reference sequence). The CDR3 runs 14 residues. Trimming took 4 bases from V and 5 from J; bases not matched to a gene: 8. For the CDR3, the DNA is TGTGCCTGGACCCCCGGACAGGGGCAAACTGAAGCTTTCTTT. This codes for CAWTPGQGQTEAFF.

The chain is built from TRBV5-6 and TRBJ1-6; the match to TRBD1 covers 8 bases. The CDR3 is 15 residues long. Germline values: CDR1 SGHDT, CDR2 YYEEEE. The V segment lost 4 bases and the J segment 6 bases; nucleotides outside the gene matches: 6. The CDR3 spells CASSPRGQGNSPLHF. As DNA, the CDR3 is TGTGCCAGCAGCCCCAGGGGGCAGGGTAATTCACCCCTCCACTTT. The full variable domain, with the rest looked up from reference TRBV5-6 and TRBJ1-6, is DAGVTQSPTHLIKTRGQQVTLRCSPKSGHDTVSWYQQALGQGPQFIFQYYEEEERQRGNFPDRFSGHQFPNYSSELNVNALLLGDSALYLCASSPRGQGNSPLHFGNGTRLTVT.

This chain connects TRBV27 to TRBJ1-1; weak D call: TRBD1 (6 bases). The CDR3 consists of 11 residues. CDR1 is MNHEY and CDR2 is SMNVEV in the germline V gene (reference sequence). V was trimmed by 3 bases and J by 11 bases, leaving 10 bases between them. CDR3 sequence reads: CASSFGGHAFF. In nucleotides, the CDR3 is TGTGCCAGCAGTTTCGGGGGGCATGCTTTCTTT.

Concerning this clone: At one end, the junction sequence differs from germline, possibly due to a read error. J is TRBJ2-3 and V is TRBV5-8; no clear D gene. This CDR3 spans 15 amino acids. The V gene's germline CDR1 is SGHTS and CDR2 YDEGEE. Written as DNA, the CDR3 is TGCGCCAGCAGCCAAGATCAGACTTACACAGATACGCAGTATTTT. Its translation: CASSQDQTYTDTQYF.

V and J are TRBV29-1 and TRBJ2-5; 7 nucleotides line up with TRBD2. V lost 7 bases, J lost 5 bases, and 4 bases stayed unmatched. CDR1 SQVTM and CDR2 ANQGSEA come from the germline V gene. The length of the CDR3 is 11 residues. The CDR3 reads CSASGEETQYF. The CDR3 bases are TGCAGCGCGAGCGGGGAGGAGACCCAGTACTTC.

In this sample, this clone turned up once. The J gene is TRBJ1-2, the V gene TRBV7-9, with 7 bases that match TRBD1. This CDR3 is 14 amino acids long. Germline values: CDR1 SEHNR, CDR2 FQNEAQ (reference sequence). V trimming: 1 base; J trimming: 8 bases; junction bases outside the gene matches: 7. The CDR3 loop is CASSLGDSGWGYTF. CDR3 in DNA: TGTGCCAGCAGCTTAGGGGACAGTGGATGGGGCTACACCTTC.

This chain joins TRBV7-9 and TRBJ2-3, with D unresolved. Germline CDR1 is SEHNR and CDR2 is FQNEAQ (reference sequence). The CDR3 is made up of 13 amino acids. V was pared by 2 bases and J by 9 bases, with 12 bases between. The CDR3 DNA reads TGTGCCAGCAGCTTAAGTCCCATCGAAACGCAGTATTTT. It is translated as CASSLSPIETQYF.

The chain links TRBV5-6 to TRBJ2-3; TRBD2 is a possible D gene (6 bases). The V gene's germline CDR1 is SGHDT and CDR2 YYEEEE. The CDR3 sequence is 16 residues long. The V and J ends lost 0 bases and 2 bases respectively, with 13 bases between them. DNA for the CDR3: TGTGCCAGCAGCTTGGTGTGGGACTCGATCACAGATACGCAGTATTTT. This sequence encodes CASSLVWDSITDTQYF.

The chain combines TRBV5-5 with TRBJ1-5; maybe TRBD1 (6 bases). The CDR3 length is 14 residues. The germline gives CDR1 SGHKS, CDR2 YYEKEE (reference sequence). Trimming left V 5 bases short and J 9 bases short, with 18 bases between. The CDR3, as DNA: TGTGCCAGCAGACAGGGAACGGGAGTCTGGCCCCAGCATTTT. It codes for CASRQGTGVWPQHF.

There are a few counts of this clone. The gene calls are TRBV7-3 and TRBJ2-3; TRBD1 agrees at 8 bases. The V gene's germline CDR1 is SGHTA and CDR2 FQGTGA. The ends lost 6 bases at V and 3 bases at J; junction bases unmatched: 8. The CDR3 spans 15 residues. The CDR3 protein is CASSPAQGATDTQYF. In nucleotides, the CDR3 is TGTGCCAGCAGTCCAGCCCAGGGGGCGACAGATACGCAGTATTTT.

This chain joins TRBV28 and TRBJ2-7; D possibly corresponds to TRBD2 (5 bases). From germline, CDR1 is MDHEN and CDR2 SYDVKM. Trimming cost V 3 bases and J 2 bases, with 11 bases left between them. CDR3 length: 14 residues. The CDR3 is CASSFGLGTYEQYF. For the CDR3, the DNA is TGTGCCAGCAGTTTCGGACTGGGTACCTACGAGCAGTACTTC.

The genes are TRBV18 and TRBJ2-3; D is undetermined. Trimming pared 6 bases from V and 2 bases from J, leaving 3 bases between. Germline V CDR1 and CDR2: KGHSH, LQKENI. This CDR3 is 11 amino acids long. Written as DNA, the CDR3 is TGTGCCAGCTCCTTCACAGATACGCAGTATTTT. Translation: CASSFTDTQYF. The full variable domain, with the rest looked up from reference TRBV18 and TRBJ2-3, is NAGVMQNPRHLVRRRGQEARLRCSPMKGHSHVYWYRQLPEEGLKFMVYLQKENIIDESGMPKERFSAEFPKEGPSILRIQQVVRGDSAAYFCASSFTDTQYFGPGTRLTVL.